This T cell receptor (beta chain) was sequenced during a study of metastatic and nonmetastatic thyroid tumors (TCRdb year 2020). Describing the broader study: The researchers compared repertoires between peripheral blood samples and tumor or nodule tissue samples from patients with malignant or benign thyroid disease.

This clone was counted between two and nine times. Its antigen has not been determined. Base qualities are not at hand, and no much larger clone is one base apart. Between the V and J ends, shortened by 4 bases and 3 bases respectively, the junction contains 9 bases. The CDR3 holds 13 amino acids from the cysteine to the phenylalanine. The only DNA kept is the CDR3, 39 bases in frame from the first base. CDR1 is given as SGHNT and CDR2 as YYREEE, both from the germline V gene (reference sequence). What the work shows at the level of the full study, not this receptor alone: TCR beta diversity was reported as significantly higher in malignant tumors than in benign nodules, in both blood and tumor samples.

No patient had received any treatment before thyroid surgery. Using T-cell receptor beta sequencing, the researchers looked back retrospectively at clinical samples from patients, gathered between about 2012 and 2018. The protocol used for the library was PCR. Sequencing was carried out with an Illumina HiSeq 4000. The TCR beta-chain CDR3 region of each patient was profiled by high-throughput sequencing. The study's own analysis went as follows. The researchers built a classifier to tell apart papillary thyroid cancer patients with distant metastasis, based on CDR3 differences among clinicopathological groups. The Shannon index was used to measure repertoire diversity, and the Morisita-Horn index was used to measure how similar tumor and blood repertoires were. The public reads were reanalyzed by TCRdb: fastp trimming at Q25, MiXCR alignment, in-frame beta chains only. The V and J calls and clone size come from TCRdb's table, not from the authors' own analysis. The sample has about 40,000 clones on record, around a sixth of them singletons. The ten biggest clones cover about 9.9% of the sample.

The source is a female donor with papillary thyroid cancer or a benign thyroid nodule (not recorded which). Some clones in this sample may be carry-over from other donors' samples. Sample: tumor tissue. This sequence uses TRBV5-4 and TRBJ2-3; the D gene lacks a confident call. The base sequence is TGTGCCAGCAGCATGACGGATACAGATACGCAGTATTTT. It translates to CASSMTDTDTQYF. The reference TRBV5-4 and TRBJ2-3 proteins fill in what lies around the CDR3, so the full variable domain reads ETGVTQSPTHLIKTRGQQVTLRCSSQSGHNTVSWYQQALGQGPQFIFQYYREEENGRGNFPPRFSGLQFPNYSSELNVNALELDDSALYLCASSMTDTDTQYFGPGTRLTVL.